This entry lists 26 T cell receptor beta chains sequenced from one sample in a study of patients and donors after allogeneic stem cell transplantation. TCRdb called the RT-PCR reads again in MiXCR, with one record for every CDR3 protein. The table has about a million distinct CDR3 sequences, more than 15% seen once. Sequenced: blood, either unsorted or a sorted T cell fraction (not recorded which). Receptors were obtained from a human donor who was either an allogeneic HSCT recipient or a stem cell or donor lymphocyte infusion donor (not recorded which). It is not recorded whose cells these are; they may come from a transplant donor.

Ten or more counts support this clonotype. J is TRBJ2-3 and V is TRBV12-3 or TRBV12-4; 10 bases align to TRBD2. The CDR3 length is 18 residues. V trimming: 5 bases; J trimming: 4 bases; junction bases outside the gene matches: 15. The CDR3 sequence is CASSPYRQRGGLADTQYF. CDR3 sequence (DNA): TGTGCCAGCAGTCCGTACCGGCAGCGGGGGGGCCTCGCAGATACGCAGTATTTT.

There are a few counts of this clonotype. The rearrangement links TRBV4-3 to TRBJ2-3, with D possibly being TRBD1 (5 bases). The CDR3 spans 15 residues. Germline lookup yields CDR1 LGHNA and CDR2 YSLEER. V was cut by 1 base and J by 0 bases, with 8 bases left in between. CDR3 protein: CASSQGQHSTDTQYF. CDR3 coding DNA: TGCGCCAGCAGCCAAGGACAGCACAGCACAGATACGCAGTATTTT.

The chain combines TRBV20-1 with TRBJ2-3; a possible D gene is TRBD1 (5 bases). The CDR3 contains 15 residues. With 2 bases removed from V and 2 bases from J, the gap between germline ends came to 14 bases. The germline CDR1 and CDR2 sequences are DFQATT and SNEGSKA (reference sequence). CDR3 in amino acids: CSARRAGRNTDTQYF. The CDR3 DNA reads TGCAGTGCTAGAAGGGCAGGGCGGAACACAGATACGCAGTATTTT.

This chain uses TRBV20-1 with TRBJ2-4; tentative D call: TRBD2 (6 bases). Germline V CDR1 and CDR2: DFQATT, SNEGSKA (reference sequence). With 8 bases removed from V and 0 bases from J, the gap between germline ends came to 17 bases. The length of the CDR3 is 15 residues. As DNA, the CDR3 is TGCAGTACCGACTCCGGAGGGCTAGCCAAAAACATTCAGTACTTC. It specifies CSTDSGGLAKNIQYF.

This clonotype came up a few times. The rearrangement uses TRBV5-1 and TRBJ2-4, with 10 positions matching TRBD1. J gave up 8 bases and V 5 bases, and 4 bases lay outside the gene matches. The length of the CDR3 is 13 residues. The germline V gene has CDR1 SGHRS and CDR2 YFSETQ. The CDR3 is CASRQGQGDIQYF. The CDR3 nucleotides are TGCGCCAGCAGACAAGGACAGGGGGACATTCAGTACTTC.

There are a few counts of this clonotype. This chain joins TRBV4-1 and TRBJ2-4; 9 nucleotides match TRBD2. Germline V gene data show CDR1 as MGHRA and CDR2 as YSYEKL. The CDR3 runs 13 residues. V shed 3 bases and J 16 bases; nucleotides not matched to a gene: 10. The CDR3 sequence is CASSQGTSGSYYF. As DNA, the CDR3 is TGCGCCAGCAGCCAGGGTACTAGCGGGTCCTACTACTTC.

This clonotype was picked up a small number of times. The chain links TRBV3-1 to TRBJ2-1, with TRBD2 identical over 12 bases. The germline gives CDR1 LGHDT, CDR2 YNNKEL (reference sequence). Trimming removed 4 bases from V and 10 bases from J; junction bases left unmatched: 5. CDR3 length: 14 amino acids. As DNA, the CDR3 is TGTGCCAGCAGCCCAAGGACTAGCGGGAAAGAGCAGTTCTTC. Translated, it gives CASSPRTSGKEQFF.

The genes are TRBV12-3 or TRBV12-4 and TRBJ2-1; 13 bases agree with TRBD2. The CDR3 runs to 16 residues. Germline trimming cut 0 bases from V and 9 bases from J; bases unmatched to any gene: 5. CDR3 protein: CASSLATSGGAGEQFF. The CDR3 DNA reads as TGTGCCAGCAGTTTAGCCACTAGCGGGGGGGCAGGTGAGCAGTTCTTC.

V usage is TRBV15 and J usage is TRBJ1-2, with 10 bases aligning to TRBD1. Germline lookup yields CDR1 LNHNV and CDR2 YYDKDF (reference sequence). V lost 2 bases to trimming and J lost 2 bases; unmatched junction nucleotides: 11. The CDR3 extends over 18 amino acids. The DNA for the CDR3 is TGTGCCACCAGCAGACTCCCCGGGACAGGGGCCCCCAACTATGGCTACACCTTC. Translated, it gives CATSRLPGTGAPNYGYTF.

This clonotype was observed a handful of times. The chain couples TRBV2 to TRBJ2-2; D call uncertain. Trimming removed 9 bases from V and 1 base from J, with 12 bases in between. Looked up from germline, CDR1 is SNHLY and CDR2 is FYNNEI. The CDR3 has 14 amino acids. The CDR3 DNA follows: TGTGCCAGTGGAATTAGCTTGAACACCGGGGAGCTGTTTTTT. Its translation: CASGISLNTGELFF.

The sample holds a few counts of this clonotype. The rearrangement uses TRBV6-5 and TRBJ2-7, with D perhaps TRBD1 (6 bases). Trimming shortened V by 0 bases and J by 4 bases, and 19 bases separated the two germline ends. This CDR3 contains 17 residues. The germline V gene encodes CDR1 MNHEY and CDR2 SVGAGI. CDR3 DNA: TGTGCCAGCAGTTACTCGAGCGTCCCCGGGACACTTTACGAGCAGTACTTC. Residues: CASSYSSVPGTLYEQYF.

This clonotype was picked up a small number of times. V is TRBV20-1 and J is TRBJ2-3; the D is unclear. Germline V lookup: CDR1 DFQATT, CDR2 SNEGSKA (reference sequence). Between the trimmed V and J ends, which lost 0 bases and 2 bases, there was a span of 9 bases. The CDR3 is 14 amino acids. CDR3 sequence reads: CSARERGPTDTQYF. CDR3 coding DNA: TGCAGTGCTAGAGAGCGAGGCCCCACAGATACGCAGTATTTT.

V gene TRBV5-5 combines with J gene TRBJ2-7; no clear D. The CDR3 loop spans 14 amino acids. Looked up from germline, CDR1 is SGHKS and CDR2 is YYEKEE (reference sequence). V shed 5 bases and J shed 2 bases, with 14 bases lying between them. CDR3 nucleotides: TGTGCCAGCAGTCCCGGTCCACTAACCTACGAGCAGTACTTC. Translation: CASSPGPLTYEQYF.

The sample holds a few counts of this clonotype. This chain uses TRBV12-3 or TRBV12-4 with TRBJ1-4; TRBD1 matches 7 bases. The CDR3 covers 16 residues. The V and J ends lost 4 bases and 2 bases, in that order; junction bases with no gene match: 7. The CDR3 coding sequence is TGTGCCAGCAGTTCTTTAAGACAGGGCACTAATGAAAAACTGTTTTTT. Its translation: CASSSLRQGTNEKLFF.

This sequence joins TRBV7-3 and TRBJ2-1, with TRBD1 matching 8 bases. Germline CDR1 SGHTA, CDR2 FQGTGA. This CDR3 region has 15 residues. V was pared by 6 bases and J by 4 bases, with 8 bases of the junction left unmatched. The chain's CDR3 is CASRFDRGGYNEQFF. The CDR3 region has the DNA TGTGCCAGCAGGTTCGACAGGGGAGGATACAATGAGCAGTTCTTC.

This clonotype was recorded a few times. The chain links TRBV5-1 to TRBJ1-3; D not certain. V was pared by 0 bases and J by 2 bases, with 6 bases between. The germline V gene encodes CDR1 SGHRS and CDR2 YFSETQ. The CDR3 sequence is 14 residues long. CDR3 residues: CASSLGIPGNTIYF. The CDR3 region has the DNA TGCGCCAGCAGCTTGGGGATCCCTGGAAACACCATATATTTT.

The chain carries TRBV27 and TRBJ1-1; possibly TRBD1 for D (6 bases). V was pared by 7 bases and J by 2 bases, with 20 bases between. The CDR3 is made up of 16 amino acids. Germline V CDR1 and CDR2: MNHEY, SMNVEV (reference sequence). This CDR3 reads CASTSRGGGINTEAFF. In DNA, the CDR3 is TGTGCCAGCACTTCCAGGGGTGGAGGGATAAACACTGAAGCTTTCTTT.

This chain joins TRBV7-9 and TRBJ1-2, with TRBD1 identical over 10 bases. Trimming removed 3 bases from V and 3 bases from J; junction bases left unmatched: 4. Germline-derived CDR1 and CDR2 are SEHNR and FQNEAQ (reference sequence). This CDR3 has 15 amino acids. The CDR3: CASSFGTGVDYGYTF. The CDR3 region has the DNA TGTGCCAGCAGCTTTGGGACAGGGGTGGACTATGGCTACACCTTC.

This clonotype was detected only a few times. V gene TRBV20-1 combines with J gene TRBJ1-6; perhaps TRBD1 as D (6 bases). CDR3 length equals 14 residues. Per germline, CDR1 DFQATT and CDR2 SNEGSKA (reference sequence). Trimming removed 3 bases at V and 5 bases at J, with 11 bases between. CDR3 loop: CSASLGHNNSPLHF. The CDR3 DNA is TGCAGTGCTAGCCTGGGACACAATAATTCACCCCTCCACTTT.

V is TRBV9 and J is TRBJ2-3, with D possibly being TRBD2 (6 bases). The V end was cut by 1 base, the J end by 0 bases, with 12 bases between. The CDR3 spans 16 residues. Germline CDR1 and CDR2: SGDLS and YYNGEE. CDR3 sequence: CASSVPGTGSTDTQYF. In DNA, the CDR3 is TGTGCCAGCAGCGTACCAGGGACTGGAAGCACAGATACGCAGTATTTT.

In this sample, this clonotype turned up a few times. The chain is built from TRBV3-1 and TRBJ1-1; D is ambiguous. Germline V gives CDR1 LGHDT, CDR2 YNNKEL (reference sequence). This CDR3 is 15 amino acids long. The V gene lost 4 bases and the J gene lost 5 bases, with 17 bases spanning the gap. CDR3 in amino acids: CASSLSGRSTTEAFF. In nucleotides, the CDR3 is TGTGCCAGCAGCCTCTCCGGTAGGTCTACGACTGAAGCTTTCTTT.

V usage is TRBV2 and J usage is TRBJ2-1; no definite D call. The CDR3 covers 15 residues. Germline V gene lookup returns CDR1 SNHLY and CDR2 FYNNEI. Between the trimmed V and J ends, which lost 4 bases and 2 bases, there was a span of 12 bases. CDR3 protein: CASSGRSPTYNEQFF. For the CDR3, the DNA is TGTGCCAGCAGTGGCCGGAGTCCGACCTACAATGAGCAGTTCTTC.

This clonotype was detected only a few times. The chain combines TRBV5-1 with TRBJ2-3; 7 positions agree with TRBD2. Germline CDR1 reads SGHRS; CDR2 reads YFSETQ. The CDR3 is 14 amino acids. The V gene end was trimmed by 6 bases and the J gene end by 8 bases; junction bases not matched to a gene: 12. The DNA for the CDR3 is TGCGCCAGCATTGGCGGGGGAGTTTTTGGTACGCAGTATTTT. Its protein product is CASIGGGVFGTQYF.

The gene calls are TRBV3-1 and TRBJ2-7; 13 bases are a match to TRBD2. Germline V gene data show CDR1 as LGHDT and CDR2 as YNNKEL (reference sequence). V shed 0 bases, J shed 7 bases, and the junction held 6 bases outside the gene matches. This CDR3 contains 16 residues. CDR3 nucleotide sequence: TGTGCCAGCAGCCAAGACAGGACTAGCGGGAGTAGGGAGCAGTACTTC. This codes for CASSQDRTSGSREQYF.

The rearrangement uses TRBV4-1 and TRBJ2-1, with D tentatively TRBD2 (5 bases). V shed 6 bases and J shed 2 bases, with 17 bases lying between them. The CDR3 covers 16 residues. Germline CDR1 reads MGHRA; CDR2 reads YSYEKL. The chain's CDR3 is CASSSRASWTYNEQFF. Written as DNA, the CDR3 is TGCGCCAGCAGTTCTCGGGCTAGCTGGACCTACAATGAGCAGTTCTTC.

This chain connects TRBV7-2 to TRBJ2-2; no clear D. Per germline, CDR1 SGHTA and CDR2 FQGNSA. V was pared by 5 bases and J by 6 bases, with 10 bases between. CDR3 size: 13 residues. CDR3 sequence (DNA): TGTGCCAGCAGCGACCGGGTCCCCGGGGAGCTGTTTTTT. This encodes CASSDRVPGELFF.